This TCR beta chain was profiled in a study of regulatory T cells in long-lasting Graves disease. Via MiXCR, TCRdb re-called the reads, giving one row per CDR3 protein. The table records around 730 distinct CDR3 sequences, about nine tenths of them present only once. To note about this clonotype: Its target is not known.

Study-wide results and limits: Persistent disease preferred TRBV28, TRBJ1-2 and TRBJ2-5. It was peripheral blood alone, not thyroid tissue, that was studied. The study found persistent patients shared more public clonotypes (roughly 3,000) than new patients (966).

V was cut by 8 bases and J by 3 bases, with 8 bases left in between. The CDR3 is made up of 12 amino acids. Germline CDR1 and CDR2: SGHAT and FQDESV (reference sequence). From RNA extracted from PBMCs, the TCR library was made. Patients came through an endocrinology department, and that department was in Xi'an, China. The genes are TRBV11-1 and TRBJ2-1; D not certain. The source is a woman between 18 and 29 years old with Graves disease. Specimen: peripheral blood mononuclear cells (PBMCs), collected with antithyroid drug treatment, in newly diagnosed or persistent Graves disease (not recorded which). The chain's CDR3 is CASGRNYNEQFF. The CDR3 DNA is TGTGCCAGCGGCCGAAACTACAATGAGCAGTTCTTC. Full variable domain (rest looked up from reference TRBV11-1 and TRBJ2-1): EAEVAQSPRYKITEKSQAVAFWCDPISGHATLYWYRQILGQGPELLVQFQDESVVDDSQLPKDRFSAERLKGVDSTLKIQPAELGDSAMYLCASGRNYNEQFFGPGTRLTVL.